Presented here are 6 T cell receptor beta chains from one specimen sequenced in a study of cytomegalovirus exposure and HLA in healthy donors. It was with 60 Vbeta and 13 Jbeta primers that the PCR ran. Libraries were prepared by immunoSEQ multiplex PCR; TCRdb keeps only in-frame clonotypes and omits some of them. The table has 40,000 to 55,000 clones, less than 75% seen once. Sequenced: PBMCs. The receptors here all came from a man aged 25 to 45 in good health and CMV-seronegative.

This clone showed up just once. V gene TRBV7-6 combines with J gene TRBJ1-2; D not resolved. Germline CDR1 is SGHVS and CDR2 is FNYEAQ. The CDR3 runs 14 residues. V gave up 4 bases and J gave up 0 bases, with 9 bases separating them. In DNA, the CDR3 is TGTGCCAGCAGCTCCGGGTCCCCTAACTATGGCTACACCTTC. Its translation is CASSSGSPNYGYTF.

The chain uses TRBV6-6 and TRBJ2-3, with 7 bases lining up with TRBD1. Trimming cost V 5 bases and J 4 bases; bases outside gene matches: 3. There are 13 residues in the CDR3. Germline CDR1 is MNHNY and CDR2 is SVGAGI (reference sequence). The CDR3 loop is CASSDQGADTQYF. The CDR3 DNA reads TGTGCCAGCAGTGATCAGGGGGCAGATACGCAGTATTTT.

V and J are TRBV5-4 and TRBJ2-7; maybe TRBD1 (5 bases). With 0 bases removed from V and 3 bases from J, the gap between germline ends came to 10 bases. Germline V gene sequence: CDR1 SGHNT, CDR2 YYREEE (reference sequence). This CDR3 is built from 14 residues. As DNA, the CDR3 is TGTGCCAGCAGCTTGGCAGGGAATTTCTACGAGCAGTACTTC. Its protein product is CASSLAGNFYEQYF. Looking up the rest from reference TRBV5-4 and TRBJ2-7 gives the full variable domain: ETGVTQSPTHLIKTRGQQVTLRCSSQSGHNTVSWYQQALGQGPQFIFQYYREEENGRGNFPPRFSGLQFPNYSSELNVNALELDDSALYLCASSLAGNFYEQYFGPGTRLTVT.

J is TRBJ2-1 and V is TRBV30; 8 positions match TRBD2. This CDR3 is built from 15 residues. The ends lost 0 bases at V and 8 bases at J; junction bases unmatched: 9. The germline CDR1 and CDR2 sequences are GTSNPN and SVGIG (reference sequence). The CDR3 DNA follows: TGTGCCTGGAGTGTAGGAGGCGGGGGGACCGATGAGCAGTTCTTC. Translated: CAWSVGGGGTDEQFF.

This chain joins TRBV2 and TRBJ2-7; D is perhaps TRBD1 (5 bases). Germline V gene lookup returns CDR1 SNHLY and CDR2 FYNNEI. V was clipped by 4 bases and J by 5 bases, with 9 bases between them. The CDR3 covers 12 residues. The CDR3 protein is CASSVQGNEQYF. The CDR3 DNA follows: TGTGCCAGCAGTGTGCAGGGAAACGAGCAGTACTTC.

The chain has TRBV10-1 and TRBJ1-2; 8 nucleotides line up with TRBD1. The trim removed 3 bases at V and 8 bases at J, leaving 5 bases unmatched. The germline V gene has CDR1 WNHNN and CDR2 SYGVQD (reference sequence). The CDR3 consists of 13 residues. CDR3 nucleotides: TGCGCCAGCAGTGACCGGACAGGGTCGGGCTACACCTTC. This gives the protein CASSDRTGSGYTF.